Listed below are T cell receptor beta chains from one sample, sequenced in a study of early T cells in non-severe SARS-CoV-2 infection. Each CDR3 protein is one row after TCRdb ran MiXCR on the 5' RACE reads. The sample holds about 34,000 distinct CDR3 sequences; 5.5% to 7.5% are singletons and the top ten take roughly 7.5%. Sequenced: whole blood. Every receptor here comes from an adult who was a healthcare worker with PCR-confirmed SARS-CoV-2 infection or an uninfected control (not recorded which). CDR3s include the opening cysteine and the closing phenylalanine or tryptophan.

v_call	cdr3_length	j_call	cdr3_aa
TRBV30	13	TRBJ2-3	CAWSWASTDTQYF
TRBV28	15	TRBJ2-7	CASSLEASGLYEQYF
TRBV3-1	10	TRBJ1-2	CASGDYGYTF
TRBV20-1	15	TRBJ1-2	CSAPPAGQGFYGYTF
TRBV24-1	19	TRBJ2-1	CATSDLGTSGYSSYNEQFF
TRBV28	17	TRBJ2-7	CASSSPTTSGGSYEQYF
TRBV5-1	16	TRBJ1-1	CASSLESAGTNTEAFF
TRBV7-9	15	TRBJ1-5	CASSQPGTGRQPQHF
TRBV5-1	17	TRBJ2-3	CASSPQGAGGIPDTQYF
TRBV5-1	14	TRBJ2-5	CASSSGQKQETQYF
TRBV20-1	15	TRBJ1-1	CSARDHGTANTEAFF
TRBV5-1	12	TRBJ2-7	CASSLDLNEQYF
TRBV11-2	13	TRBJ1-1	CASSVGERTEAFF
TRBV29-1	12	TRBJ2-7	CSVEATGPEQYF